The rows below give T cell receptor beta chains drawn from one sample of a study of blood T cell repertoires in COVID-19. Data came from immunoSEQ multiplex PCR; TCRdb stores just in-frame clones and leaves some out. In the table there are 100,000 or so clones, 85% of which are singletons. Sequenced material: peripheral blood. These receptors were taken from a woman between 65 and 79 years old with active or convalescent COVID-19. The CDR3 runs from the conserved cysteine through the conserved F or W. D genes are given only for firm matches. Part of the rows lack a size; the others show once, few, many or a class for expanded clones.

clone_size: -; j_call: TRBJ2-7; d_call: -; v_call: TRBV12-3/TRBV12-4; cdr3_nt: TGTGCCAGCAGCCCTTTGAGTTCCTACGAGCAGTACTTC; cdr3_aa: CASSPLSSYEQYF
clone_size: -; j_call: TRBJ2-1; d_call: -; v_call: TRBV7-6; cdr3_nt: TGTGCCAGCAGCCCCCGGGGCGGGACCGGGTCCTACAATGAGCAGTTCTTC; cdr3_aa: CASSPRGGTGSYNEQFF
clone_size: -; j_call: TRBJ2-5; d_call: TRBD1; v_call: TRBV11-2; cdr3_nt: TGTGCCAGCAGCCGGGACAGACCCCCGGAGACCCAGTACTTC; cdr3_aa: CASSRDRPPETQYF
clone_size: once; j_call: TRBJ1-1; d_call: -; v_call: TRBV30; cdr3_nt: TGTGCCTGGAGTAAAGGGGTCTGGGCCACTGAAGCTTTCTTT; cdr3_aa: CAWSKGVWATEAFF
clone_size: -; j_call: TRBJ2-7; d_call: -; v_call: TRBV3-1/TRBV3-2; cdr3_nt: TGTGCCAGCAGCCAATTGGGCGATTACGAGCAGTACTTC; cdr3_aa: CASSQLGDYEQYF
clone_size: -; j_call: TRBJ2-3; d_call: TRBD2; v_call: TRBV6-2/TRBV6-3; cdr3_nt: TGTGCCAGCAGTTACCCAGCGGGATCTAGCACAGATACGCAGTATTTT; cdr3_aa: CASSYPAGSSTDTQYF
clone_size: -; j_call: TRBJ2-2; d_call: -; v_call: TRBV11-3; cdr3_nt: TGTGCCAGCAGTACCACAGGCCCCGGGGAGCTGTTTTTT; cdr3_aa: CASSTTGPGELFF
clone_size: -; j_call: TRBJ2-5; d_call: TRBD2; v_call: TRBV7-2; cdr3_nt: TGTGCCAGCAGCACAGCTAGCGGGAGGGCCGTGGCAGAGACCCAGTACTTC; cdr3_aa: CASSTASGRAVAETQYF
clone_size: -; j_call: TRBJ2-1; d_call: -; v_call: TRBV30; cdr3_nt: TGTGCCGGGCAGTTCCAGGGGTATCAAGGCAATGAGCAGTTCTTC; cdr3_aa: CAGQFQGYQGNEQFF
clone_size: -; j_call: TRBJ1-2; d_call: -; v_call: TRBV30; cdr3_nt: TGTGCCTGGAGTGTATCATCCAGGGGATATGGCTACACCTTC; cdr3_aa: CAWSVSSRGYGYTF
clone_size: -; j_call: TRBJ2-5; d_call: TRBD1; v_call: TRBV9; cdr3_nt: TGTGCCAGCAGCGCCGGGACAGCACAAGAGACCCAGTACTTC; cdr3_aa: CASSAGTAQETQYF
clone_size: -; j_call: TRBJ2-3; d_call: TRBD1; v_call: TRBV28; cdr3_nt: TGTGCCAGCAGTTTAGCCCTCTCGGACAGGGAGAGCACAGATACGCAGTATTTT; cdr3_aa: CASSLALSDRESTDTQYF
clone_size: -; j_call: TRBJ2-7; d_call: TRBD2; v_call: TRBV3-1/TRBV3-2; cdr3_nt: TGTGCCAGCAGCCCTCGGACTAGCGGGGGGGGTCGCCCCTACGAGCAGTACTTC; cdr3_aa: CASSPRTSGGGRPYEQYF
clone_size: -; j_call: TRBJ2-7; d_call: TRBD2; v_call: TRBV7-2; cdr3_nt: TGTGCCAGCAGCTACGGACTAGCGGGGGGGCTCGGGTACGAGCAGTACTTC; cdr3_aa: CASSYGLAGGLGYEQYF
clone_size: -; j_call: TRBJ1-3; d_call: TRBD1; v_call: TRBV7-6; cdr3_nt: TGTGCCAGCAGCTTAGCCGGGACAGGAAGAGGAAACACCATATATTTT; cdr3_aa: CASSLAGTGRGNTIYF
clone_size: -; j_call: TRBJ1-1; d_call: TRBD1; v_call: TRBV4-1; cdr3_nt: TGCGCCAGCAGCCAAGAACAGGGGGAGAAAGCTTTCTTT; cdr3_aa: CASSQEQGEKAFF
clone_size: -; j_call: TRBJ2-7; d_call: TRBD2; v_call: TRBV7-6; cdr3_nt: TGTGCCAGCAGTTCCCCAATTAGCGGGACTGGCTACGAGCAGTACTTC; cdr3_aa: CASSSPISGTGYEQYF
clone_size: -; j_call: TRBJ2-1; d_call: TRBD2; v_call: TRBV2; cdr3_nt: TGTGCCAGCCGCGTAGCGGGACCTTCCAATGAGCAGTTCTTC; cdr3_aa: CASRVAGPSNEQFF
clone_size: -; j_call: TRBJ2-5; d_call: -; v_call: TRBV11-2; cdr3_nt: TGTGCCAGCAGCCGGCCGTCGACTATAGAGACCCAGTACTTC; cdr3_aa: CASSRPSTIETQYF
clone_size: -; j_call: TRBJ2-3; d_call: -; v_call: TRBV9; cdr3_nt: TGTGCCAGCAGCGTATCGGGCAGCGGGAGCACAGATACGCAGTATTTT; cdr3_aa: CASSVSGSGSTDTQYF
clone_size: -; j_call: TRBJ2-2; d_call: TRBD1; v_call: TRBV7-3; cdr3_nt: TGTGCCAGCAGCTCCCCGGGACAGGGTCTCACCGGGGAGCTGTTTTTT; cdr3_aa: CASSSPGQGLTGELFF
clone_size: once; j_call: TRBJ2-7; d_call: -; v_call: TRBV7-2; cdr3_nt: TGTGCCAGCAGCTTAGCGCTCGAGCCCTACGAGGAGCAGTACTTC; cdr3_aa: CASSLALEPYEEQYF
clone_size: -; j_call: TRBJ1-3; d_call: TRBD1; v_call: TRBV30; cdr3_nt: TGTGCTGGAACAGGGGAGGTGACTCTCTCTGGAAACACCATATATTTT; cdr3_aa: CAGTGEVTLSGNTIYF
clone_size: -; j_call: TRBJ2-1; d_call: -; v_call: TRBV3-1/TRBV3-2; cdr3_nt: TGTGCCAGCAGCCAAGAAGGCGCGGTGATCTTC; cdr3_aa: CASSQEGAVIF
clone_size: few; j_call: TRBJ2-7; d_call: TRBD2; v_call: TRBV6-2/TRBV6-3; cdr3_nt: TGTGCCAGCAGTTACGCTAGCGGGCAGTCCTACTCCTACGAGCAGTACTTC; cdr3_aa: CASSYASGQSYSYEQYF
clone_size: -; j_call: TRBJ2-3; d_call: TRBD2; v_call: TRBV7-3; cdr3_nt: TGTGCCAGCAGCTTTAGCGGGGGGGCCGTGGGTACGCAGTATTTT; cdr3_aa: CASSFSGGAVGTQYF
clone_size: -; j_call: TRBJ2-7; d_call: -; v_call: TRBV9; cdr3_nt: TGTGCCAGCAGCCTAAACCCGGGGGACAGCCACGAGCAGTACTTC; cdr3_aa: CASSLNPGDSHEQYF
clone_size: -; j_call: TRBJ2-3; d_call: -; v_call: TRBV29-1; cdr3_nt: TGCAGCTCTGGGACAAACACAGATACGCAGTATTTT; cdr3_aa: CSSGTNTDTQYF
clone_size: -; j_call: TRBJ2-1; d_call: -; v_call: TRBV4-3; cdr3_nt: TGCGCCAGCAGCCAGGACTTTTACAATGAGCAGTTCTTC; cdr3_aa: CASSQDFYNEQFF
clone_size: -; j_call: TRBJ2-7; d_call: -; v_call: TRBV15; cdr3_nt: TGTGCCACCAGCAGAGATCTGGAAGACAGGCCCTACGAGCAGTACTTC; cdr3_aa: CATSRDLEDRPYEQYF
clone_size: -; j_call: TRBJ2-2; d_call: TRBD1; v_call: TRBV5-1; cdr3_nt: TGCGCCAGCAGCCTGGGACAGTCAAACACCGGGGAGCTGTTTTTT; cdr3_aa: CASSLGQSNTGELFF
clone_size: -; j_call: TRBJ2-3; d_call: TRBD2; v_call: TRBV5-1; cdr3_nt: TGCGCCAGCAGCACGTCCCGGGAGGGCCCAGATACGCAGTATTTT; cdr3_aa: CASSTSREGPDTQYF
clone_size: -; j_call: TRBJ1-5; d_call: -; v_call: TRBV24-1; cdr3_nt: TGTGCCACCAGTGATAACCGAGACAGGTTAAGCAATCAGCCCCAGCATTTT; cdr3_aa: CATSDNRDRLSNQPQHF
clone_size: -; j_call: TRBJ2-3; d_call: TRBD1; v_call: TRBV15; cdr3_nt: TGTGCCACCAGCAGAGATCACCTACTGAGGACAGGGGCAGATACGCAGTATTTT; cdr3_aa: CATSRDHLLRTGADTQYF
clone_size: -; j_call: TRBJ2-1; d_call: -; v_call: TRBV5-6; cdr3_nt: TGTGCCAGCAGCTTGTTAGGGGGAGAGTCGTACAATGAGCAGTTCTTC; cdr3_aa: CASSLLGGESYNEQFF
clone_size: once; j_call: TRBJ1-1; d_call: TRBD1; v_call: TRBV24-1; cdr3_nt: TGTGCCACCAGTGATTCCAGGGGGTCGGACGCTTTCTTT; cdr3_aa: CATSDSRGSDAFF
clone_size: once; j_call: TRBJ1-3; d_call: -; v_call: TRBV5-1; cdr3_nt: TGCGCCAGCGAGAAAGGGGACTCCCTCCACTCTGGAAACACCATATATTTT; cdr3_aa: CASEKGDSLHSGNTIYF
clone_size: -; j_call: TRBJ1-2; d_call: TRBD1; v_call: TRBV3-1/TRBV3-2; cdr3_nt: TGTGCCAGCAGCCCACCAGGGGGTAACTATGGCTACACCTTC; cdr3_aa: CASSPPGGNYGYTF
clone_size: -; j_call: TRBJ2-7; d_call: TRBD1; v_call: TRBV5-1; cdr3_nt: TGCGCCAGCAGCTCCCGCCCGGGACAGGGGGGAGAGCAGTACTTC; cdr3_aa: CASSSRPGQGGEQYF
clone_size: -; j_call: TRBJ1-1; d_call: TRBD1; v_call: TRBV7-3; cdr3_nt: TGTGCCAGCAGCTTAGTTCCTTGGACAGGTAGAGAGAACACTGAAGCTTTCTTT; cdr3_aa: CASSLVPWTGRENTEAFF
clone_size: -; j_call: TRBJ2-3; d_call: -; v_call: TRBV29-1; cdr3_nt: TGCAGCGTTGATGCGGGGGCGGTAGATACGCAGTATTTT; cdr3_aa: CSVDAGAVDTQYF
clone_size: once; j_call: TRBJ2-3; d_call: TRBD2; v_call: TRBV5-4; cdr3_nt: TGTGCCAGCAGCTTGGTAGCGGGGGGCACAGATACGCAGTATTTT; cdr3_aa: CASSLVAGGTDTQYF
clone_size: -; j_call: TRBJ2-3; d_call: TRBD2; v_call: TRBV7-2; cdr3_nt: TGTGCCAGCAGCTTATCCACACTAGCGGGGGGGGCCACAGATACGCAGTATTTT; cdr3_aa: CASSLSTLAGGATDTQYF